The present TCR beta chain was sequenced within a study of T cells in tuberculosis. Study details: T cells were selected with CD1B tetramers loaded with glucose monomycolate. Study-wide results and limits: The TCR-beta difference was not significant; alpha differences partly reflected length.

Points on this clone: Its antigen is undetermined.

The assay was immunoSEQ multiplex PCR, and TCRdb's table has in-frame clones only and misses some. The sample yields some 40,000 clones, roughly 94% seen once. Noted time point: new active TB diagnosis, blood taken before or within 7 days of starting treatment. CDR3 length: 14 residues. With V trimmed by 9 bases and J by 8 bases, 9 bases remained unmatched. CDR1 and CDR2 from the germline V gene are MDHEN and SYDVKM. The receptor's source is an adult with tuberculosis. The V and J genes are TRBV28 and TRBJ1-6; 8 bases are shared with TRBD1. The sample consisted of PBMCs, taken at tuberculosis diagnosis. The DNA for the CDR3 is TGTGCCAGTATCCCGGGACAGGTAGATTCACCCCTCCACTTT. Its translation: CASIPGQVDSPLHF.